Listed below are T cell receptor beta chains from one sample, sequenced in a study of early T cells in non-severe SARS-CoV-2 infection. One entry per CDR3 protein results from TCRdb running MiXCR on the 5' RACE reads. The sample yields over 55,000 distinct CDR3 sequences, more than 8.5% seen once. Sequencing was performed on whole blood. The receptors originated from an adult who was a healthcare worker with PCR-confirmed SARS-CoV-2 infection or an uninfected control (not recorded which). The CDR3 runs from the conserved cysteine through the conserved F or W. Fields, in order: V gene, J gene, CDR3 protein.

V: TRBV14; J: TRBJ1-1; CDR3: CASSQGGVTAEAFF
V: TRBV9; J: TRBJ2-2; CDR3: CASSVELVAGELFF
V: TRBV19; J: TRBJ2-1; CDR3: CASRPRGTSSYNEQFF
V: TRBV7-2; J: TRBJ2-3; CDR3: CASSLGSGTPDTQYF
V: TRBV24-1; J: TRBJ1-1; CDR3: CATSDLTGRGNTEAFF
V: TRBV6-6; J: TRBJ2-7; CDR3: CASSYVGWEQYF
V: TRBV7-2; J: TRBJ2-1; CDR3: CASSPTSGNEQFF
V: TRBV7-8; J: TRBJ2-1; CDR3: CASRSWTSRQNEQFF
V: TRBV10-3; J: TRBJ2-7; CDR3: CAISGGQADGLYLREQYF
V: TRBV29-1; J: TRBJ2-3; CDR3: CSVGGQTDTQYF
V: TRBV7-2; J: TRBJ2-5; CDR3: CASSYPTGQTQYF
V: TRBV11-2; J: TRBJ2-1; CDR3: CASSLSLAGVGEQFF
V: TRBV2; J: TRBJ2-1; CDR3: CASSFGTVNEQFF
V: TRBV5-1; J: TRBJ2-2; CDR3: CASRPGGTMTGELFF
V: TRBV7-2; J: TRBJ1-3; CDR3: CASSFGGYSGNTIYF